The entry below describes one T cell receptor beta chain. No antigen is known for it. At the DNA level, this CDR3 is encoded by other sequences in the same sample as well. The CDR3 contains 12 residues. Per the germline V gene, CDR1 is SGHRS and CDR2 is YFSETQ. With 0 bases removed from V and 7 bases from J, the gap between germline ends came to 5 bases. The data belong to a study of shared clonotypes between healthy human individuals. Cells designated naive CD8 were CD45RO-negative and were positively selected for CCR7, with terminally differentiated effector memory CD45RA+ cells excluded. Study-wide results and limits: Non-shared clonotypes showed lower generation probabilities than clonotypes common to all four donors. Sampling included only blood; tissue repertoires likely differ. At large depth, rarefaction still showed sorted-subset sequencing to be incomplete. Clonotypes that were shared across a handful of donors made up around 5% of naive CD4 clonotypes.

The data were produced by immunoSEQ multiplex PCR, yet TCRdb's version contains in-frame clones alone and is incomplete. The table has about 680,000 clones, 92% seen once; the top ten hold approximately 25%. This clonotype originated in a man younger than 40 in good health. The gene calls are TRBV5-1 and TRBJ2-1, with D possibly matching TRBD2 (5 bases). Specimen: naive CD8+ T cells sorted from blood. CDR3 amino acids: CASSLGGNEQFF. The CDR3 nucleotides read TGCGCCAGCAGCTTGGGCGGGAATGAGCAGTTCTTC.